This T cell receptor (beta chain) derives from a study of T cell repertoires in cytomegalovirus infection. Study in general: CMV infection plus the matching HLA type was flagged by public TCR beta signatures. Study outcomes and limitations: Summed public TCR beta family frequency identified CMV carriers bearing the relevant HLA. Dominating the ex vivo response were TCR beta clonotypes that were CMV-specific and HLA-C-restricted.

TCRdb passed the reads through MiXCR, listing each CDR3 protein once. The sample contains more than 400,000 distinct CDR3 sequences, 26% of which appear only once. This clonotype was recorded a few times. No antigen is known for it. Trimming pared 5 bases from V and 4 bases from J, leaving 16 bases between. This CDR3 spans 15 amino acids. Germline-derived CDR1 and CDR2 are LNHDA and SQIVND (reference sequence). The sample comprised PBMCs. The chain combines TRBV19 with TRBJ2-3, with D possibly matching TRBD2 (6 bases). This clonotype was obtained from a human donor in good health (CMV status not recorded). Some clones in this sample may be carry-over from other donors' samples. The chain's CDR3 is CASSDPGLKADTQYF. Here the CDR3 DNA reads TGTGCCAGTAGTGACCCGGGACTGAAGGCAGATACGCAGTATTTT.